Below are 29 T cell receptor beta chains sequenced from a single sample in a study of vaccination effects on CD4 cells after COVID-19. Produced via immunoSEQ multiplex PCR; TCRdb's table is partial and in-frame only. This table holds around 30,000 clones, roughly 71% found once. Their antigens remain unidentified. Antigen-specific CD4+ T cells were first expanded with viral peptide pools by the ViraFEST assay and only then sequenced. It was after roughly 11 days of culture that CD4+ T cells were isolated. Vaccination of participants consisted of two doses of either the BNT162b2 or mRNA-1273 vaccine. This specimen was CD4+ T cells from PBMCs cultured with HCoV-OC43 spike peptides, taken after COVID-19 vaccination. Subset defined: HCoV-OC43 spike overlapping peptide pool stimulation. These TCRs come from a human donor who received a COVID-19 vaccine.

DNA for the CDR3: TGTGCCAGCAGCCCGCGGGGGGAAGGTACAGATACGCAGTATTTT. Translation gives CASSPRGEGTDTQYF. The chain has TRBV7-9 and TRBJ2-3, with TRBD2 matching over 8 bases. J lost 3 bases, V lost 5 bases, and 7 bases had no gene match. Germline V lookup: CDR1 SEHNR, CDR2 FQNEAQ (reference sequence). The CDR3 extends over 15 amino acids.

CDR3 sequence: CASSLRQGSSGNTIYF. The CDR3 nucleotides are TGTGCCAGCTCACTACGACAGGGGAGCTCTGGAAACACCATATATTTT. The chain has TRBV18 and TRBJ1-3, with TRBD1 identical over 8 bases. CDR3 length: 16 residues. From germline, CDR1 is KGHSH and CDR2 LQKENI. With 4 bases clipped from V and 0 bases from J, the junction kept 5 bases outside the gene matches.

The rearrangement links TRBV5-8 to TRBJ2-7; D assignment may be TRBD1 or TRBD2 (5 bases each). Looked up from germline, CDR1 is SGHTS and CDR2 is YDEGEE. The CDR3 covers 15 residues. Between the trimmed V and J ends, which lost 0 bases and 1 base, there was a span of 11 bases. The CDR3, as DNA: TGTGCCAGCAGCTTGGTCCCGGGGCAGTCCTACGAGCAGTACTTC. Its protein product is CASSLVPGQSYEQYF.

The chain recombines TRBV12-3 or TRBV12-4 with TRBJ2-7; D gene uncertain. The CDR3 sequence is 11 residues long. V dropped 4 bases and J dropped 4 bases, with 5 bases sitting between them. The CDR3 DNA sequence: TGTGCCAGCAGTTCTGAATACGAGCAGTACTTC. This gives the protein CASSSEYEQYF.

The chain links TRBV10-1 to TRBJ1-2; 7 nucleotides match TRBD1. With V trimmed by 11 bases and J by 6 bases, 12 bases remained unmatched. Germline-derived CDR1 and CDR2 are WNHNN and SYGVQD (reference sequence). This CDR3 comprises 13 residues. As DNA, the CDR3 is TGCGCCTGCGAGCCGGGACAGACTAATGGCTACACCTTC. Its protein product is CACEPGQTNGYTF.

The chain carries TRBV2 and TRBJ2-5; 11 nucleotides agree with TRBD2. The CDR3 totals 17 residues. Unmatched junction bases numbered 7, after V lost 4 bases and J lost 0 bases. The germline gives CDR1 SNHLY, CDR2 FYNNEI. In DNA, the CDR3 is TGTGCCAGCAGTGCACACGGACTAGCGGGTAACCAAGAGACCCAGTACTTC. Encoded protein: CASSAHGLAGNQETQYF.

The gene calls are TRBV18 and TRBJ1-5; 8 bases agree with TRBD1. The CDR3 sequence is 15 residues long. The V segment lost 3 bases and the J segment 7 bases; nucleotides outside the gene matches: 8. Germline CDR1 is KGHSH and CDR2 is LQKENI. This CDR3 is CASSPAQGAEQPQHF. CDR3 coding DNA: TGTGCCAGCTCACCGGCCCAGGGGGCTGAACAGCCCCAGCATTTT.

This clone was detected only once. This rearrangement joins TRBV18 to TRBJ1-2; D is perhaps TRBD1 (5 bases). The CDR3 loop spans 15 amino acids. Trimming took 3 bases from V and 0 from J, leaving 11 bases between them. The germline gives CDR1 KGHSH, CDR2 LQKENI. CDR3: CASSPRGPTNYGYTF. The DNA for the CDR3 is TGTGCCAGCTCACCGAGGGGACCGACTAACTATGGCTACACCTTC.

DNA for the CDR3: TGTGCCAGCAGCACTTTCAAGAACACCGGGGAGCTGTTTTTT. Translated: CASSTFKNTGELFF. The chain recombines TRBV5-4 with TRBJ2-2; D unresolved. CDR1 and CDR2 (germline): SGHNT, YYREEE (reference sequence). The CDR3 contains 14 residues. V lost 4 bases, J lost 1 base, and 8 bases lay in between.

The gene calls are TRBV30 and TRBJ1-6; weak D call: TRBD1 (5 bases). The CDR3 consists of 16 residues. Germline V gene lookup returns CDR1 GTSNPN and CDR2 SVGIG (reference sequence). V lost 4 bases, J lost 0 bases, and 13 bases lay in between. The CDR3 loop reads CAWKGLSSSYNSPLHF. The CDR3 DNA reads TGTGCCTGGAAGGGACTCTCGAGCTCCTATAATTCACCCCTCCACTTT.

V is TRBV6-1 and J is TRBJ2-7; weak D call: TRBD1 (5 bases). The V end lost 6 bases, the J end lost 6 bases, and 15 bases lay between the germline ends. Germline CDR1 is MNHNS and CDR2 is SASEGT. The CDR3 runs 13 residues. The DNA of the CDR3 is TGTGCCAGCAGCCTACTTTGGGGCGGCGAGCAGTACTTC. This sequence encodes CASSLLWGGEQYF.

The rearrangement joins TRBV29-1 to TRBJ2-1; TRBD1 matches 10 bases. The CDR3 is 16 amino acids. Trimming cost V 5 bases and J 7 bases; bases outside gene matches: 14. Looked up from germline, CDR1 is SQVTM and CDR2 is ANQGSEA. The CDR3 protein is CSVPKTGTGVWNEQFF. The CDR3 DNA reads TGCAGCGTTCCAAAAACCGGGACAGGGGTTTGGAATGAGCAGTTCTTC.

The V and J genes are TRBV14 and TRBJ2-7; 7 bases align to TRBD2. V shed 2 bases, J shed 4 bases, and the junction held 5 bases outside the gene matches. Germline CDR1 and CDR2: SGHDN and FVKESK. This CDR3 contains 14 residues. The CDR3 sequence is CASSQWGGAYEQYF. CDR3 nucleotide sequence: TGTGCCAGCAGCCAATGGGGGGGAGCGTACGAGCAGTACTTC.

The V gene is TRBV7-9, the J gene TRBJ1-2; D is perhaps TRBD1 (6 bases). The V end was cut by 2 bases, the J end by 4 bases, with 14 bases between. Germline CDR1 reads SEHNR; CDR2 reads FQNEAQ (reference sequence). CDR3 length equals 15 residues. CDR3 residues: CASSLSRTELYGYTF. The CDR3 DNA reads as TGTGCCAGCAGCTTATCGAGGACAGAGCTCTATGGCTACACCTTC.

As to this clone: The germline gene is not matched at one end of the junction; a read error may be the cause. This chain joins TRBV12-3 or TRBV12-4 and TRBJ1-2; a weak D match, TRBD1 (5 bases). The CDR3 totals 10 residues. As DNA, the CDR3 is TGTGCCAGCAGTTTAGGGACACTCGCCTTC. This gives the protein CASSLGTLAF.

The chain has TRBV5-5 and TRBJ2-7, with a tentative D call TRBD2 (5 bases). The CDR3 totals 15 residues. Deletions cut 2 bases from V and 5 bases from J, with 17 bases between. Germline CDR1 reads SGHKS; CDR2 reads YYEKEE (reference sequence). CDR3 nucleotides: TGTGCCAGCAGCTTTTCGGGATCACCCCAGGACGAGCAGTACTTC. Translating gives CASSFSGSPQDEQYF.

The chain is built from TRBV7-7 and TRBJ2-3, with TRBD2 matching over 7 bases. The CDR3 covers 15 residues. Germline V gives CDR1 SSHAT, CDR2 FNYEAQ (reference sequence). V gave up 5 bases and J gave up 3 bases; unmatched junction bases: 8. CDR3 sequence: CASSPFMGGTDTQYF. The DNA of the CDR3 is TGTGCCAGCAGCCCTTTTATGGGGGGGACAGATACGCAGTATTTT.

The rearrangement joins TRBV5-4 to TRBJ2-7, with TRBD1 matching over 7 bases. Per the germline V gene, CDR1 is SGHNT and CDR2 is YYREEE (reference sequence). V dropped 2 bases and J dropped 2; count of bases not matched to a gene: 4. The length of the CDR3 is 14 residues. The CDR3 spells CASSLRQGTYEQYF. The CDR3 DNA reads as TGTGCCAGCAGCTTAAGACAGGGAACCTACGAGCAGTACTTC.

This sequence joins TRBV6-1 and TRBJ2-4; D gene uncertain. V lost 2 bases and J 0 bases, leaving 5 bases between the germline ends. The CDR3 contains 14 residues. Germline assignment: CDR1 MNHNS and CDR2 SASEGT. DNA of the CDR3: TGTGCCAGCAGTGAATTTACAGCCAAAAACATTCAGTACTTC. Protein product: CASSEFTAKNIQYF.

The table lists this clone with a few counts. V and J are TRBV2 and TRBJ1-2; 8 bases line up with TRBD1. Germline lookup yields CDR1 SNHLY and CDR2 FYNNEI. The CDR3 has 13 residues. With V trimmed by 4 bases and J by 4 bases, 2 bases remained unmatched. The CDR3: CASSGDRIYGYTF. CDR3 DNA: TGTGCCAGCAGTGGGGACAGGATCTATGGCTACACCTTC.

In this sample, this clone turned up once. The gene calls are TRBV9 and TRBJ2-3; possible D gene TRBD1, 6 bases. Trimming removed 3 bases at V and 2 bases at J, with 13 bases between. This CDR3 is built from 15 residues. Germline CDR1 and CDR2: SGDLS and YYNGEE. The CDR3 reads CASSAQGGFTDTQYF. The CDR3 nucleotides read TGTGCCAGCAGCGCCCAAGGGGGATTCACAGATACGCAGTATTTT.

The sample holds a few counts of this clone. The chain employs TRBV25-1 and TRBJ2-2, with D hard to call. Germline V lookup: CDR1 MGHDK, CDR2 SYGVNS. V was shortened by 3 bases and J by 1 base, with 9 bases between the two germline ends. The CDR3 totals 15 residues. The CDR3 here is CASSDRLKNTGELFF. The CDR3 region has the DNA TGTGCCAGCAGTGACCGTCTAAAGAACACCGGGGAGCTGTTTTTT.

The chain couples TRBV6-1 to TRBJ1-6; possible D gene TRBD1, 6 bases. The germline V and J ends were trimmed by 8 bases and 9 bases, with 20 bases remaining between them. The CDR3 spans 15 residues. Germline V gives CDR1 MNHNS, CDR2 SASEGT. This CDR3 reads CASLKEWGAGSPLHF. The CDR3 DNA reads TGTGCCAGCCTAAAAGAATGGGGGGCTGGTTCACCCCTCCACTTT.

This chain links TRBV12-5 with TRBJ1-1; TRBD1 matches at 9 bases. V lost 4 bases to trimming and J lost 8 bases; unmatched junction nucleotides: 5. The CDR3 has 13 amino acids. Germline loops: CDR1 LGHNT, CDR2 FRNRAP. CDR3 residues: CASGSQGAPEAFF. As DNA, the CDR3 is TGTGCTAGTGGTTCACAGGGGGCCCCGGAAGCTTTCTTT.

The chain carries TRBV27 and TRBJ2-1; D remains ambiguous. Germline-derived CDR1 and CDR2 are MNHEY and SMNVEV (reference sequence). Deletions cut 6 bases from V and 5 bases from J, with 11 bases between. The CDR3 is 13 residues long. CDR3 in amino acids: CASRSGLDNEQFF. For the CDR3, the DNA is TGTGCCAGCAGGTCGGGTCTAGACAATGAGCAGTTCTTC.

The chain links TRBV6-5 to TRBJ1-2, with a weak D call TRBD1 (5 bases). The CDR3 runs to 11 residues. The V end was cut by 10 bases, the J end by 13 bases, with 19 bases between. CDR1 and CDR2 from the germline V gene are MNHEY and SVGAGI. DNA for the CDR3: TGTGCCACCATGGGGGACCTATTCTCCACCTTC. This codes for CATMGDLFSTF.

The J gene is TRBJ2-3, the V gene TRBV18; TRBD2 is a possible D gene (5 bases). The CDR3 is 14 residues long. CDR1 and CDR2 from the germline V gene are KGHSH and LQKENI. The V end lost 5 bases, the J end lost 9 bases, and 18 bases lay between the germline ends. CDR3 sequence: CASSDGVQEGTQYF. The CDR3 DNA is TGTGCCAGCTCAGACGGGGTCCAGGAAGGGACGCAGTATTTT.

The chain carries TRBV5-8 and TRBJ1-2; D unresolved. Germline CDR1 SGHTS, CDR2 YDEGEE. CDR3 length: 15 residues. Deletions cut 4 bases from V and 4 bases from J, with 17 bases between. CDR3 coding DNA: TGTGCCAGCAGCATCGCTCGGGTAATTGGCTATGGCTACACCTTC. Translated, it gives CASSIARVIGYGYTF.

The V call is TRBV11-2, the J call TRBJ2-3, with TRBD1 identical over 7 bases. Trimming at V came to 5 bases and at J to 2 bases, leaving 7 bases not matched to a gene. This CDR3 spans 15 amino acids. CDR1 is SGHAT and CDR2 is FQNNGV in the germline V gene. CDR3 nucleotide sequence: TGTGCCAGCAGCCCCCAGACAGGGACCACAGATACGCAGTATTTT. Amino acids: CASSPQTGTTDTQYF.